A selection of T cell receptor beta chains follows, all from one sample in a study of blood T cell repertoires in COVID-19. Sequenced by immunoSEQ multiplex PCR; TCRdb stores in-frame clones only, minus some. The repertoire holds 150,000 or so clones, with around 84% as singletons. The sample taken for sequencing was peripheral blood. The source of these receptors is a woman between 50 and 59 years old with COVID-19, enrolled during active disease. The conserved cysteine and the conserved F or W are not part of the CDR3 here. D genes are given only for firm matches. Rows may omit the clone size; those that give it use once, few, many or a size class.

j_call clone_size v_call d_call cdr3_length cdr3_aa
TRBJ1-3 once TRBV2 TRBD1 13 ASRADRGSGNTIY
TRBJ2-5 NA TRBV13 TRBD1 14 ASSLLGGTVTETQY
TRBJ2-3 NA TRBV5-4 TRBD2 14 ASSAGLAGTTDTQY
TRBJ1-6 NA TRBV7-2 NA 12 ASSIRVSNSPLH
TRBJ1-6 NA TRBV19 NA 15 ARKFIREISYNSPLH
TRBJ2-1 few TRBV28 TRBD2 13 ASTMPGLGYNEQF
TRBJ1-2 NA TRBV24-1 NA 10 ATNAGSRGYT
TRBJ1-2 NA TRBV28 NA 12 ASSLFRGPGGYT
TRBJ1-2 NA TRBV1 NA 13 TSSQEFHGTDGYT
TRBJ2-1 NA TRBV12-5 TRBD2 15 ASGLDISGGLYNEQF
TRBJ1-1 NA TRBV5-1 TRBD1 10 ASSPTGDEAF
TRBJ1-4 NA TRBV7-9 NA 10 ASSLGQAHLF
TRBJ1-1 few TRBV6-1 TRBD1 11 ASSEGQGEVAF
TRBJ2-3 NA TRBV7-3 NA 12 ASSTGTSTDTQY
TRBJ2-1 NA TRBV6-5 NA 12 ASSYSTRGQEQF
TRBJ2-3 NA TRBV7-6 NA 16 ASSLVPLVSGVPDTQY
TRBJ2-7 once TRBV18 TRBD1 13 ASSPESGTGGEQY
TRBJ1-5 NA TRBV2 NA 13 ASSWDINSNQPQH
TRBJ2-6 NA TRBV5-1 NA 17 ASSLTPRGRFSGANVLT
TRBJ1-4 NA TRBV19 NA 13 ASSSGQKTNEKLF
TRBJ1-1 once TRBV7-4 NA 12 ASSLARVNTEAF
TRBJ2-3 NA TRBV2 NA 9 ASRRGDTQY
TRBJ1-5 NA TRBV28 NA 12 ASSPAGGNQPQH
TRBJ2-3 NA TRBV5-6 TRBD1 13 ASSRGTGSTDTQY
TRBJ2-1 NA TRBV6-5 NA 12 ASSFPGHYNEQF
TRBJ1-3 NA TRBV6-1 NA 14 ASSELATGGGNTIY